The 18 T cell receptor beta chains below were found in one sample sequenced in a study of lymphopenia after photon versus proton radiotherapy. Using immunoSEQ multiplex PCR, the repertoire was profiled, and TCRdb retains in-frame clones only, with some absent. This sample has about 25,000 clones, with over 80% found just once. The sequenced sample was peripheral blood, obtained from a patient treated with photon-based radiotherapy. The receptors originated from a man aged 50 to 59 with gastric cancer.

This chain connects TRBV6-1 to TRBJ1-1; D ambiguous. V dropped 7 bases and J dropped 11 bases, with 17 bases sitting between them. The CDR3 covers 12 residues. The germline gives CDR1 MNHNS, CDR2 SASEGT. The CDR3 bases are TGTGCCAGCACCACGGTATTACTGAGGGCTTTCTTT. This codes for CASTTVLLRAFF.

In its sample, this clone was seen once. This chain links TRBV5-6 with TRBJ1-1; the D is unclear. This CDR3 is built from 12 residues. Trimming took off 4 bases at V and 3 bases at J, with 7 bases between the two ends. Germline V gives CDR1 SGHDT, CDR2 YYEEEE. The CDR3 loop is CASSQVDTEAFF. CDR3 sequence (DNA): TGTGCCAGCAGCCAGGTCGACACTGAAGCTTTCTTT.

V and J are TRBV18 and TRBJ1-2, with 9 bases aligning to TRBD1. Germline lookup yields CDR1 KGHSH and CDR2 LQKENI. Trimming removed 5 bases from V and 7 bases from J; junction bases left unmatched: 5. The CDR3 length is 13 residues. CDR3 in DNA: TGTGCCAGCTCAGAACAGGGGGCACGTGGCTACACCTTC. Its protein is CASSEQGARGYTF.

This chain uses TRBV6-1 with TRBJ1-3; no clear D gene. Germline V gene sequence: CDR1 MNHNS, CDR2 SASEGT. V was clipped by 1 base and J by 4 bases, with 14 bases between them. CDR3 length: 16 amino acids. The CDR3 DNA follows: TGTGCCAGCAGTGAAGATGTGGAGAGCGTAGGAAACACCATATATTTT. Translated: CASSEDVESVGNTIYF.

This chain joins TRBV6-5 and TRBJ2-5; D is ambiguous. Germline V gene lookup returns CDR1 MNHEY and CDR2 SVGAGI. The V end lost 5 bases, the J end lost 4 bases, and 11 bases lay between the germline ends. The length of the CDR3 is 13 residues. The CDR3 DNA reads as TGTGCCAGCAGTCTGGGGAACCCAGAGACCCAGTACTTC. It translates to CASSLGNPETQYF.

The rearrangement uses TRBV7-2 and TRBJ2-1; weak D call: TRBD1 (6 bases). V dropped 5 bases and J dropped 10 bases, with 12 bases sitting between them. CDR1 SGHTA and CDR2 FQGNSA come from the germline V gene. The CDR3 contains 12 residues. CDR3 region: CASSPRGWEQFF. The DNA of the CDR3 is TGTGCCAGCAGCCCCAGGGGATGGGAGCAGTTCTTC.

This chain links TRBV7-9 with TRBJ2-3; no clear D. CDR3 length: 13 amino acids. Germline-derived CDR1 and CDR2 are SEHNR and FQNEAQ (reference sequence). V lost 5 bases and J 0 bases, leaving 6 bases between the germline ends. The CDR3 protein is CASSPGSTDTQYF. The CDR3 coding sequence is TGTGCCAGCAGCCCCGGAAGCACAGATACGCAGTATTTT. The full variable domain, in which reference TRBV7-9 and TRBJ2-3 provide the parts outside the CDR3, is DTGVSQNPRHKITKRGQNVTFRCDPISEHNRLYWYRQTLGQGPEFLTYFQNEAQLEKSRLLSDRFSAERPKGSFSTLEIQRTEQGDSAMYLCASSPGSTDTQYFGPGTRLTVL.

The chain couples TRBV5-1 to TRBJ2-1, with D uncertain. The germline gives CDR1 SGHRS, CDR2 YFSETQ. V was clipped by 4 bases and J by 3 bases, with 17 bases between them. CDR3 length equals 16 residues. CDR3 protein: CASSIQAAAFYNEQFF. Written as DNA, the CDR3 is TGCGCCAGCAGCATCCAGGCAGCAGCGTTCTACAATGAGCAGTTCTTC.

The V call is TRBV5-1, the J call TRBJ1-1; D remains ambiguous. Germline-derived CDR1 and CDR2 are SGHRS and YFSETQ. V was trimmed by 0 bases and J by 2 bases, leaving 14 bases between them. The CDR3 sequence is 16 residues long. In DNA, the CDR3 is TGCGCCAGCAGCTTGGGGACCGGATTGAGAAACACTGAAGCTTTCTTT. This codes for CASSLGTGLRNTEAFF.

The CDR3 protein is CASSPGLAYETQYF. The CDR3 DNA reads TGTGCCAGCAGCCCGGGACTAGCATACGAGACCCAGTACTTC. This rearrangement joins TRBV28 to TRBJ2-5; 9 bases align to TRBD2. V lost 6 bases to trimming and J lost 5 bases; unmatched junction nucleotides: 7. Per germline, CDR1 MDHEN and CDR2 SYDVKM. This CDR3 spans 14 amino acids.

This CDR3 is CASSQDLGGLALADTQYF. CDR3 nucleotide sequence: TGCGCCAGCAGCCAAGATCTAGGTGGGCTAGCGTTAGCAGATACGCAGTATTTT. The chain recombines TRBV4-3 with TRBJ2-3; TRBD2 is a possible D gene (6 bases). CDR3 length: 18 amino acids. Trimming stripped 0 bases from V and 4 bases from J, with 20 bases between. Per the germline V gene, CDR1 is LGHNA and CDR2 is YSLEER.

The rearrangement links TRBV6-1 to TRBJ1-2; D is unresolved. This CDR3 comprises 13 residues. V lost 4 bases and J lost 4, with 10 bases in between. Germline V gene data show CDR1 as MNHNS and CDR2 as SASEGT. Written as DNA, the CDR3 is TGTGCCAGCAGTGCCCAGTCTGGCTATGGCTACACCTTC. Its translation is CASSAQSGYGYTF.

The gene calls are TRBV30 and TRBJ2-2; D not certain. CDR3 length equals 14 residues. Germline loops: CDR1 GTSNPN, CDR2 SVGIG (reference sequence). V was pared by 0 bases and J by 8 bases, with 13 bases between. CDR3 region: CAWSVGWSAGELFF. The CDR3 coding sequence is TGTGCCTGGAGTGTGGGATGGTCTGCGGGGGAGCTGTTTTTT. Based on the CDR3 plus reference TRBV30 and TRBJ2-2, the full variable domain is SQTIHQWPATLVQPVGSPLSLECTVEGTSNPNLYWYRQAAGRGLQLLFYSVGIGQISSEVPQNLSASRPQDRQFILSSKKLLLSDSGFYLCAWSVGWSAGELFFGEGSRLTVL.

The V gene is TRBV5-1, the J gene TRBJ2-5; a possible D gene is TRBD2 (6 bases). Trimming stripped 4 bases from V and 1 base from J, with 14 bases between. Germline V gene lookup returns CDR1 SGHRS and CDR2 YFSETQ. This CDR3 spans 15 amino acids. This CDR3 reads CASSATTSLQETQYF. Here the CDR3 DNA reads TGCGCCAGCAGCGCAACGACTAGTCTCCAAGAGACCCAGTACTTC.

The CDR3 here is CASSPGGGTYEQYF. CDR3 nucleotides: TGCGCCAGCAGCCCCGGAGGGGGCACCTACGAGCAGTACTTC. The chain employs TRBV5-1 and TRBJ2-7; tentative D call: TRBD1 (7 bases). CDR3 length equals 14 residues. Germline CDR1 SGHRS, CDR2 YFSETQ. V lost 4 bases, J lost 2 bases, and 13 bases lay in between.

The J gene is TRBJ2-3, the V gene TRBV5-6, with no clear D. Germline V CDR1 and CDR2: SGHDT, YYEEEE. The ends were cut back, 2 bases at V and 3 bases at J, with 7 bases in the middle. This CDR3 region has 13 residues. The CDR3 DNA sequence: TGTGCCAGCAGCTTCGAGCGTACAGATACGCAGTATTTT. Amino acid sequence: CASSFERTDTQYF. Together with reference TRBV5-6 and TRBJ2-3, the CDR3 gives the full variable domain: DAGVTQSPTHLIKTRGQQVTLRCSPKSGHDTVSWYQQALGQGPQFIFQYYEEEERQRGNFPDRFSGHQFPNYSSELNVNALLLGDSALYLCASSFERTDTQYFGPGTRLTVL.

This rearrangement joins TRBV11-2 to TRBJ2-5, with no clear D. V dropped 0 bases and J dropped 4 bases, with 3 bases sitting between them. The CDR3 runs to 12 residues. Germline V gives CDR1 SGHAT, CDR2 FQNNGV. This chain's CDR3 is CASSLETETQYF. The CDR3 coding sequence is TGTGCCAGCAGCTTAGAAACAGAGACCCAGTACTTC.

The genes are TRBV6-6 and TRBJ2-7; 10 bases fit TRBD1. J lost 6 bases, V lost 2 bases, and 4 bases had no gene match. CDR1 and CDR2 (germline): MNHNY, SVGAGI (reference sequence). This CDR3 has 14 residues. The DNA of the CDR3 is TGTGCCAGCAGTTACGGGACAGGGGTAACCGAGCAGTACTTC. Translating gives CASSYGTGVTEQYF.